These 23 T cell receptor beta chains originate from one sample sequenced in a study of T-cell memory formation after mild COVID-19. Each CDR3 protein gets one entry after TCRdb re-called the 5' RACE reads with MiXCR. The table records about 260,000 distinct CDR3 sequences, around 16% of them present only once. Sequencing input: PBMCs or a T cell subset sorted from them (not recorded which). The source is a man younger than 35 who had mild COVID-19 (a few samples of this study predate the infection). Cell type and time point are not known.

Many counts were recorded for this clonotype. This chain connects TRBV2 to TRBJ2-1; TRBD1 or TRBD2 may be the D gene (5 bases each). The CDR3 runs to 12 residues. Trimming shortened V by 8 bases and J by 7 bases, and 12 bases separated the two germline ends. The germline V gene encodes CDR1 SNHLY and CDR2 FYNNEI. This chain's CDR3 is CASGGIGNEQFF. CDR3 sequence (DNA): TGTGCCAGCGGGGGTATTGGGAATGAGCAGTTCTTC.

V gene TRBV29-1 combines with J gene TRBJ2-7; D might be TRBD2 (7 bases). The ends were cut back, 1 base at V and 6 bases at J, with 16 bases in the middle. Germline V gives CDR1 SQVTM, CDR2 ANQGSEA. The CDR3 runs 14 residues. CDR3 DNA sequence: TGCAGCGTTGAAGTGGGGGGGGCGCTTCGCGAGCAGTACTTC. Translation gives CSVEVGGALREQYF.

The CDR3 loop reads CASSQGSSGGPADTQYF. CDR3 in DNA: TGTGCCAGCAGCCAAGGAAGTAGCGGGGGCCCCGCAGATACGCAGTATTTT. V usage is TRBV4-2 and J usage is TRBJ2-3; 9 bases line up with TRBD2. Trimming cost V 1 base and J 4 bases; bases outside gene matches: 9. CDR3 size: 17 residues. CDR1 and CDR2 (germline): LGHNA, YNFKEQ.

The rearrangement links TRBV7-9 to TRBJ1-1; D unresolved. Germline loops: CDR1 SEHNR, CDR2 FQNEAQ (reference sequence). This CDR3 spans 13 amino acids. The V end was cut by 1 base, the J end by 6 bases, with 9 bases between. In DNA, the CDR3 is TGTGCCAGCAGCTTAGTTTGGACCTCTGAAGCTTTCTTT. Its translation is CASSLVWTSEAFF.

The chain uses TRBV7-2 and TRBJ1-5, with TRBD1 as a possible D gene (5 bases). Germline CDR1 and CDR2: SGHTA and FQGNSA. V lost 7 bases and J lost 3, with 10 bases in between. The CDR3 is 13 residues long. The CDR3 spells CASKQDSNQPQHF. DNA for the CDR3: TGTGCCAGCAAACAGGATTCCAATCAGCCCCAGCATTTT.

This clonotype has just a few counts. The CDR3 bases are TGTGCCAGCAGTTTAAGGACAGGGGGTCGCGAGACCCAGTACTTC. Translation gives CASSLRTGGRETQYF. The gene calls are TRBV27 and TRBJ2-5; 10 nucleotides align to TRBD1. The trim removed 2 bases at V and 5 bases at J, leaving 5 bases unmatched. The CDR3 contains 15 residues. CDR1 MNHEY and CDR2 SMNVEV come from the germline V gene (reference sequence).

In its sample, this clonotype was seen a few times. The V gene is TRBV12-3 or TRBV12-4, the J gene TRBJ1-1, with D maybe TRBD1 (6 bases). The CDR3 has 14 residues. Trimming cost V 3 bases and J 0 bases, with 8 bases left between them. CDR3 amino acids: CASSFQGMNTEAFF. In nucleotides, the CDR3 is TGTGCCAGCAGTTTTCAGGGGATGAACACTGAAGCTTTCTTT.

This clonotype has just a few counts. This chain uses TRBV9 with TRBJ2-1, with TRBD2 matching 8 bases. Germline V gene data show CDR1 as SGDLS and CDR2 as YYNGEE. The V segment lost 4 bases and the J segment 0 bases; nucleotides outside the gene matches: 6. The CDR3 runs 16 residues. This CDR3 reads CASSPAGTSSYNEQFF. For the CDR3, the DNA is TGTGCCAGCAGCCCAGCCGGGACTAGCTCCTACAATGAGCAGTTCTTC.

This clonotype appeared many times. The V and J genes are TRBV12-3 or TRBV12-4 and TRBJ2-3; tentatively, D is TRBD2 (5 bases). Trimming stripped 5 bases from V and 2 bases from J, with 11 bases between. The CDR3 spans 14 residues. CDR3 region: CASSARAITDTQYF. CDR3 DNA sequence: TGTGCCAGCAGTGCGCGGGCGATCACAGATACGCAGTATTTT.

This clonotype was found a few times. The rearrangement uses TRBV7-2 and TRBJ2-7; TRBD1 agrees at 7 bases. Germline CDR1 is SGHTA and CDR2 is FQGNSA. Trimming took 3 bases from V and 1 from J; bases not matched to a gene: 6. The CDR3 sequence is 15 residues long. CDR3 sequence reads: CASSFSGTDSYEQYF. Written as DNA, the CDR3 is TGTGCCAGCAGCTTCTCCGGGACAGATTCCTACGAGCAGTACTTC.

The rearrangement joins TRBV12-3 or TRBV12-4 to TRBJ1-5; D call uncertain. The length of the CDR3 is 13 residues. The germline V and J ends were trimmed by 0 bases and 6 bases, with 6 bases remaining between them. CDR3 nucleotide sequence: TGTGCCAGCAGTTTAGCGACCCTTCAGCCCCAGCATTTT. Its protein is CASSLATLQPQHF.

The chain couples TRBV12-3 or TRBV12-4 to TRBJ1-1; 8 nucleotides agree with TRBD1. The J segment lost 6 bases and the V segment lost 2 bases, leaving 5 bases of the junction unmatched. There are 14 residues in the CDR3. CDR3 protein: CASSLRTGTSEAFF. Written as DNA, the CDR3 is TGTGCCAGCAGTTTAAGGACAGGGACCTCTGAAGCTTTCTTT.

This clonotype has more than one count but fewer than ten. V usage is TRBV29-1 and J usage is TRBJ2-3, with D perhaps assigned TRBD1 or TRBD2 (6 bases each). Trimming removed 1 base from V and 2 bases from J, with 13 bases in between. The CDR3 consists of 15 residues. The germline gives CDR1 SQVTM, CDR2 ANQGSEA. The CDR3 region is CSVEGGRGDTDTQYF. The DNA for the CDR3 is TGCAGCGTTGAAGGGGGGCGCGGGGACACAGATACGCAGTATTTT.

The V and J genes are TRBV18 and TRBJ1-3; D is possibly TRBD1 (5 bases). The CDR3 is 15 amino acids. The germline V gene has CDR1 KGHSH and CDR2 LQKENI. The germline V and J ends were trimmed by 2 bases and 4 bases, with 12 bases remaining between them. The CDR3, as DNA: TGTGCCAGCTCACCAAATCAGGGTCACGGAAACACCATATATTTT. Amino acid sequence: CASSPNQGHGNTIYF.

This clonotype was found many times. The chain uses TRBV6-1 and TRBJ1-5, with 7 bases lining up with TRBD1. Germline CDR1 reads MNHNS; CDR2 reads SASEGT. The CDR3 has 14 residues. V lost 6 bases to trimming and J lost 6 bases; unmatched junction nucleotides: 8. CDR3 bases: TGTGCCAGCAGCGCAGACAGGGTGGGTCAGCCCCAGCATTTT. It encodes CASSADRVGQPQHF.

The chain is built from TRBV5-1 and TRBJ2-5, with 12 bases matching TRBD2. Per the germline V gene, CDR1 is SGHRS and CDR2 is YFSETQ. CDR3 size: 14 residues. Trimming removed 8 bases from V and 5 bases from J; junction bases left unmatched: 7. The DNA of the CDR3 is TGCGCCAGTCAAAGGACTAGCGGGGTGGAGACCCAGTACTTC. Amino acid sequence: CASQRTSGVETQYF.

This clonotype was seen more than once but under ten times. The rearrangement links TRBV19 to TRBJ2-2; 12 bases map to TRBD2. Per the germline V gene, CDR1 is LNHDA and CDR2 is SQIVND (reference sequence). Unmatched junction bases numbered 3, after V lost 10 bases and J lost 3 bases. The CDR3 has 14 amino acids. The CDR3 DNA reads TGTGCCACCCGACTAGCGGGGGACACCGGGGAGCTGTTTTTT. It yields the protein CATRLAGDTGELFF.

This clonotype was counted a single time. The rearrangement uses TRBV6-1 and TRBJ1-5, with D possibly TRBD1 on 5 matching bases. Trimming removed 6 bases at V and 2 bases at J, with 20 bases between. The CDR3 has 17 amino acids. The germline V gene has CDR1 MNHNS and CDR2 SASEGT. This chain's CDR3 is CASRTPGQIDRNQPQHF. CDR3 DNA sequence: TGTGCCAGCAGAACGCCAGGGCAGATCGACCGCAATCAGCCCCAGCATTTT.

This clonotype was counted many times. The chain carries TRBV7-2 and TRBJ2-5; D not resolved. The V and J ends lost 6 bases and 4 bases respectively, with 9 bases between them. CDR1 SGHTA and CDR2 FQGNSA come from the germline V gene. The CDR3 length is 12 residues. The CDR3 reads CASSPGRETQYF. CDR3 coding DNA: TGTGCCAGCAGTCCTGGTCGAGAGACCCAGTACTTC.

CDR3 sequence (DNA): TGCGCCAGCAGCTTGGGTGGAAGGGCCGGTTCACCCCTCCACTTT. Amino acid sequence: CASSLGGRAGSPLHF. The chain has TRBV5-1 and TRBJ1-6, with D uncertain. This CDR3 contains 15 residues. Per the germline V gene, CDR1 is SGHRS and CDR2 is YFSETQ. Trimming removed 0 bases at V and 9 bases at J, with 13 bases between.

The chain carries TRBV24-1 and TRBJ2-3; D is perhaps TRBD1 (5 bases). Trimming removed 3 bases at V and 9 bases at J, with 15 bases between. This CDR3 has 14 residues. Per germline, CDR1 KGHDR and CDR2 SFDVKD. The CDR3: CATSDHPIRATQYF. The CDR3 DNA reads TGTGCCACCAGTGATCACCCGATCAGGGCGACGCAGTATTTT.

The V gene is TRBV29-1, the J gene TRBJ2-5; possible D gene TRBD1, 7 bases. The CDR3 length is 14 residues. CDR1 and CDR2 from the germline V gene are SQVTM and ANQGSEA. The V and J ends lost 3 bases and 4 bases respectively, with 15 bases between them. The CDR3 coding sequence is TGCAGCGTTGAGGTCCAGGGGGGAGGAGAGACCCAGTACTTC. This sequence encodes CSVEVQGGGETQYF.

Only a few counts were recorded for this clonotype. The CDR3 coding sequence is TGTGCCAGCAGCTCGGGAGGTGCCCCCTACGAGCAGTACTTC. Translating gives CASSSGGAPYEQYF. This chain uses TRBV5-6 with TRBJ2-7, with TRBD2 identical over 7 bases. CDR1 SGHDT and CDR2 YYEEEE come from the germline V gene. CDR3 length: 14 amino acids. J lost 2 bases, V lost 3 bases, and 5 bases had no gene match. Full variable domain (outside the CDR3, taken from reference TRBV5-6 and TRBJ2-7): DAGVTQSPTHLIKTRGQQVTLRCSPKSGHDTVSWYQQALGQGPQFIFQYYEEEERQRGNFPDRFSGHQFPNYSSELNVNALLLGDSALYLCASSSGGAPYEQYFGPGTRLTVT.